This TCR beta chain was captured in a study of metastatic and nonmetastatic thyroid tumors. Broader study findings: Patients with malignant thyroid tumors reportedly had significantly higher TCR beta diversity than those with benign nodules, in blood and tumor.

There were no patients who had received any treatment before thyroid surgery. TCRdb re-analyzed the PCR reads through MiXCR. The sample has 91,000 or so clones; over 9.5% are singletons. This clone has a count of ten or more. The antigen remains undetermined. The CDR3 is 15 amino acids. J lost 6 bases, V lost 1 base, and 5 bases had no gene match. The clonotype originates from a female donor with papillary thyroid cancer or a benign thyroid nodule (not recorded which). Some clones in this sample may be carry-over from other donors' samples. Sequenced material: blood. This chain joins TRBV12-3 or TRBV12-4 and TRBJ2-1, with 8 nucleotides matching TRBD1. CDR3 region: CASSLGGTGSNEQFF. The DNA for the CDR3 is TGTGCCAGCAGTTTAGGGGGGACAGGAAGCAATGAGCAGTTCTTC.